This T cell receptor (beta chain) was retrieved from a study of patients and donors after allogeneic stem cell transplantation. The CDR3 covers 18 residues. V gave up 3 bases and J gave up 1 base; unmatched junction bases: 12. CDR1 is SGHAT and CDR2 is FQNNGV in the germline V gene. This clonotype was found many times. TCRdb independently ran MiXCR on the RT-PCR reads; one entry per CDR3 protein. This sample has about 960,000 distinct CDR3 sequences, with around 17% found just once. The TCR comes from a human donor who was either an allogeneic HSCT recipient or a stem cell or donor lymphocyte infusion donor (not recorded which). It is not recorded whose cells these are; they may come from a transplant donor. Sequencing was carried out using blood, either unsorted or a sorted T cell fraction (not recorded which). This rearrangement joins TRBV11-2 to TRBJ2-1, with 7 bases matching TRBD2. The CDR3 sequence is CASSFLGGSLGSYNEQFF. For the CDR3, the DNA is TGTGCCAGCAGCTTCTTAGGCGGGAGTCTAGGGTCCTACAATGAGCAGTTCTTC.